This TCR beta chain was identified in a study of radiation and T cells in renal cell carcinoma. CDR3 length equals 15 residues. V was trimmed by 5 bases and J by 4 bases, leaving 17 bases between them. The germline V gene has CDR1 SGHTA and CDR2 FQGNSA. Some clones are missing from TCRdb's copy, which holds only in-frame ones; the method was immunoSEQ multiplex PCR. The sample contains about 150,000 clones, around nine tenths of which appear only once. As for time point: baseline pretreatment blood. Indicated treatment: 15 Gy SBRT to primary tumor, nephrectomy 4 weeks later. This receptor was obtained from a woman aged 50 to 60 with renal cell carcinoma. The genes are TRBV7-2 and TRBJ1-2, with no clear D. The source was blood, collected from a patient whose treatment included radiotherapy and nephrectomy. The CDR3 nucleotides are TGTGCCAGCAGCCCGAGCCCGTCTGAGGGCTATGGCTACACCTTC. Protein: CASSPSPSEGYGYTF.